The T cell receptor beta chain under discussion was sequenced for a study of HIV-infected patients and healthy controls. Overall study results and limits: Significant mean usage differences between HIV-infected patients and controls involved eight alpha and eight beta V genes. Diversity differences between study cohorts were not due to their slight age and sex differences.

500 ng RNA was reverse transcribed with alpha and beta constant-region primers. Separate chain-specific third strand synthesis with multiplexing indices produced the alpha and beta libraries. TCRdb processed the 5' RACE reads anew with MiXCR; each CDR3 protein has one entry. Here the sample spans approximately 9,700 distinct CDR3 sequences, roughly 4.8% being singletons. This clonotype appeared many times. Its antigen is not known. The junction does not match germline at one end; this may be a read error. This CDR3 has 16 residues. The germline V gene has CDR1 SNHLY and CDR2 FYNNEI. No cell fractionation was done, so the repertoire covers all unsorted peripheral blood T cells.

The sample in question was blood, obtained before antiretroviral therapy. The V call is TRBV2, the J call TRBJ2-3, with 8 bases fitting TRBD2. This TCR was sampled from an adult with HIV infection. DNA of the CDR3: TGTGCCAGCGCTCCGTCCTCAGCGGGGGTCACAGATAAGCAGTATTTT. This gives the protein CASAPSSAGVTDKQYF.